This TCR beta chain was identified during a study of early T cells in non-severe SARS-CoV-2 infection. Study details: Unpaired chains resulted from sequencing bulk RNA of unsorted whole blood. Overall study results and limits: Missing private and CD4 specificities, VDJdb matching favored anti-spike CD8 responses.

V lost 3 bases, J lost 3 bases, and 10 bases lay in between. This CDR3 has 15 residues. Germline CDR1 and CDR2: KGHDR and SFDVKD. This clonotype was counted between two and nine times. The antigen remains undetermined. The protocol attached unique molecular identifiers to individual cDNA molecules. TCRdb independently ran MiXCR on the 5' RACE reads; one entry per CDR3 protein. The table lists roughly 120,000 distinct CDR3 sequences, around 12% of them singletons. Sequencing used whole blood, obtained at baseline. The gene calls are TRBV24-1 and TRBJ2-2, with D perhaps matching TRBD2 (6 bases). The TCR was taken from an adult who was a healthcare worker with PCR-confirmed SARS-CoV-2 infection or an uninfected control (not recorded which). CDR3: CATSDLQRDTGELFF. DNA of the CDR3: TGTGCCACCAGTGATCTCCAGCGGGACACCGGGGAGCTGTTTTTT.